The rows below give T cell receptor beta chains drawn from one sample of a study of blood T cells in healthy people across ages. MiXCR, run by TCRdb on the 5' RACE reads, gives a single entry per CDR3 protein. The repertoire holds around 800,000 distinct CDR3 sequences, with around half as singletons. Sequencing was performed on blood. The receptors were gathered from a man older than 75 in good health. Both conserved end residues are trimmed from each CDR3.

v_gene,j_gene,CDR3aa
TRBV7-8,TRBJ2-7,ASSPRVGQFSYEQY
TRBV5-1,TRBJ2-3,ASSLLQGQDTQY
TRBV11-3,TRBJ1-2,ASSIARGNYT
TRBV5-6,TRBJ2-7,ASSLISGIVYEQY
TRBV6-1,TRBJ2-7,ASAQGREYEQY
TRBV4-2,TRBJ1-1,ASSPEGAGQPEAF
TRBV9,TRBJ2-2,ASSYGDSYYTGELF
TRBV15,TRBJ2-1,ATSKVIGPNNEQF
TRBV7-6,TRBJ2-1,ASSLELAGSRQF
TRBV29-1,TRBJ2-5,SVEVTGGSETQY
TRBV10-3,TRBJ1-4,AISENGAGIGATNEKLF
TRBV28,TRBJ1-6,ASSGQGAYNSPLH